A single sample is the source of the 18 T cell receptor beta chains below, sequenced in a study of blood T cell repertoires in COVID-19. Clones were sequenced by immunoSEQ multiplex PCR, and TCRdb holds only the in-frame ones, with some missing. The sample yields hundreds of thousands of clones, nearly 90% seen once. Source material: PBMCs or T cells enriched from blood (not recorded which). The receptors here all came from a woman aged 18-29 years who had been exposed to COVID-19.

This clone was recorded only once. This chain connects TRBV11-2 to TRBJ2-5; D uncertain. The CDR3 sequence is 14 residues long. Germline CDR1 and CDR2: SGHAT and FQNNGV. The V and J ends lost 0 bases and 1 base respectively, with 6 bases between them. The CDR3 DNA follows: TGTGCCAGCAGCTTAGAGCGCCTCCAAGAGACCCAGTACTTC. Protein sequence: CASSLERLQETQYF.

The CDR3, as DNA: TGTGCCAGCAGGCCTTCCAAAGCGGGGGGGCTTACAGATACGCAGTATTTT. This codes for CASRPSKAGGLTDTQYF. The J gene is TRBJ2-3, the V gene TRBV7-2, with 10 bases that match TRBD2. CDR1 and CDR2 (germline): SGHTA, FQGNSA. V shed 6 bases and J 3 bases; nucleotides not matched to a gene: 12. The CDR3 is 17 amino acids.

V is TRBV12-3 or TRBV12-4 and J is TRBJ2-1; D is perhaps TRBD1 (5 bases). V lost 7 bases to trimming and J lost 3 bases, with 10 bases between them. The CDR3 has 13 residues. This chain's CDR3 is CASTWGGYNEQFF. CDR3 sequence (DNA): TGTGCCAGCACCTGGGGCGGCTACAATGAGCAGTTCTTC.

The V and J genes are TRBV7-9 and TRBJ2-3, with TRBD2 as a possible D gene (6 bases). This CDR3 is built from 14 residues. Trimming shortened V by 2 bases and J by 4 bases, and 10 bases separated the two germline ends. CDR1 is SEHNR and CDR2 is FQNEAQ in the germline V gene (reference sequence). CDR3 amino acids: CASSLSSSADTQYF. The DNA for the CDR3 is TGTGCCAGCAGCTTATCGTCTAGCGCAGATACGCAGTATTTT.

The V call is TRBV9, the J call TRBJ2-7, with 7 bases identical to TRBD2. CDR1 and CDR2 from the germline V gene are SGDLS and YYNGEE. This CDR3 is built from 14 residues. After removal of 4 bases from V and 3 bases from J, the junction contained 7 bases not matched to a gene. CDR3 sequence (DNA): TGTGCCAGCAGCCCCGGCGCGGGGGTCTACGAGCAGTACTTC. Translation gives CASSPGAGVYEQYF.

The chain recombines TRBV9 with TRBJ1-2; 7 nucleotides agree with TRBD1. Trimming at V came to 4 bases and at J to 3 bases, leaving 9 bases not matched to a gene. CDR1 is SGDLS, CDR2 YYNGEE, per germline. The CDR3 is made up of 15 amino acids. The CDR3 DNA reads TGTGCCAGCAGCTTCCCCAACAGGGGACACTATGGCTACACCTTC. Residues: CASSFPNRGHYGYTF.

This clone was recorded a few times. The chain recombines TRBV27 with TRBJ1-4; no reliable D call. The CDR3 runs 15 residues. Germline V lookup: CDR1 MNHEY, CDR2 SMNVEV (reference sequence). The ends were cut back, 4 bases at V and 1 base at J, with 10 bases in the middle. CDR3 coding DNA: TGTGCCAGCAGTTCCTACCGAGGAACTAATGAAAAACTGTTTTTT. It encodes CASSSYRGTNEKLFF.

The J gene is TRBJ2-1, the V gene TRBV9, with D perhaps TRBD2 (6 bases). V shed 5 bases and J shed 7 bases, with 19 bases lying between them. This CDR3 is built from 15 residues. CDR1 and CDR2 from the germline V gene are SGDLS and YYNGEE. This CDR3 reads CASSREFLNSNEQFF. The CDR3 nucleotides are TGTGCCAGCAGTCGGGAGTTTCTTAATTCGAATGAGCAGTTCTTC.

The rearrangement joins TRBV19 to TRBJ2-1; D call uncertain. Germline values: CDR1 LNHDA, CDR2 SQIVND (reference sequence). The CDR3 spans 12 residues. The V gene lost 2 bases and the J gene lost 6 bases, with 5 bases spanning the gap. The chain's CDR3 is CASSISSNEQFF. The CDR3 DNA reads TGTGCCAGTAGTATAAGCTCCAATGAGCAGTTCTTC.

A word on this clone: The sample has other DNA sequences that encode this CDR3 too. Written as DNA, the CDR3 is TGTGCCAGCTCACCACCGTCGAGGGCTGGAAACACCATATATTTT. Encoded protein: CASSPPSRAGNTIYF. The chain uses TRBV18 and TRBJ1-3; D is uncertain. CDR1 and CDR2 (germline): KGHSH, LQKENI. The CDR3 is 15 residues long. V lost 0 bases and J 2 bases, leaving 8 bases between the germline ends.

The DNA for the CDR3 is TGTGCCAGCAGTCCTATGACAGGCCTTAACTATGGCTACACCTTC. This encodes CASSPMTGLNYGYTF. The rearrangement uses TRBV2 and TRBJ1-2, with D possibly matching TRBD1 (6 bases). Germline CDR1 reads SNHLY; CDR2 reads FYNNEI. The CDR3 extends over 15 amino acids. Deletions cut 5 bases from V and 1 base from J, with 14 bases between.

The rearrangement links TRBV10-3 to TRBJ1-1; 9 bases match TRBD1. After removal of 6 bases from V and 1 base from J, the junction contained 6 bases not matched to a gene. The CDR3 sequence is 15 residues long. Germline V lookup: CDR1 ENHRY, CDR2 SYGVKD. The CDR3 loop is CAIRIGQGPNTEAFF. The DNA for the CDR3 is TGTGCCATCAGGATCGGACAGGGGCCGAACACTGAAGCTTTCTTT.

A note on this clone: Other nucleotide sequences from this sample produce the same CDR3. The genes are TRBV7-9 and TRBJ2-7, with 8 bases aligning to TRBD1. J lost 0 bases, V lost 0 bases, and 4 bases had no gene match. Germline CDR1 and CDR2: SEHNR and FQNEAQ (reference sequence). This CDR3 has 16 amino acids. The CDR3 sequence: CASSLARTGSSYEQYF. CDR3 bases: TGTGCCAGCAGCTTAGCGCGGACAGGGAGCTCCTACGAGCAGTACTTC.

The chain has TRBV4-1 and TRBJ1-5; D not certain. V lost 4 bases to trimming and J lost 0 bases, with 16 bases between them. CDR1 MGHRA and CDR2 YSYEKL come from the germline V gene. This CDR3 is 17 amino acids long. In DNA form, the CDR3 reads TGCGCCAGCAGCCCCGGACCTTCTGGGAGTAGCAATCAGCCCCAGCATTTT. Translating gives CASSPGPSGSSNQPQHF.

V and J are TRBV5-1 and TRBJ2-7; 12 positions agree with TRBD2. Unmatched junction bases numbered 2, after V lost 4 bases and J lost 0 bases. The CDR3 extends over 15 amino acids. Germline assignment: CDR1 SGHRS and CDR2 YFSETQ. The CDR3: CASSETSGSSYEQYF. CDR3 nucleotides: TGCGCCAGCAGCGAGACTAGCGGGAGCTCCTACGAGCAGTACTTC. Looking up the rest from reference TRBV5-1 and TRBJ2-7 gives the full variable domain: KAGVTQTPRYLIKTRGQQVTLSCSPISGHRSVSWYQQTPGQGLQFLFEYFSETQRNKGNFPGRFSGRQFSNSRSEMNVSTLELGDSALYLCASSETSGSSYEQYFGPGTRLTVT.

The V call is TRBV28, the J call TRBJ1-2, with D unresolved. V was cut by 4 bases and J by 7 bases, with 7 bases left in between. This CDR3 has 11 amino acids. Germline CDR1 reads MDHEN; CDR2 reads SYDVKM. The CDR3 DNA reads TGTGCCAGCAGTTACAGTGGTGGCTACACCTTC. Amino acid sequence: CASSYSGGYTF.

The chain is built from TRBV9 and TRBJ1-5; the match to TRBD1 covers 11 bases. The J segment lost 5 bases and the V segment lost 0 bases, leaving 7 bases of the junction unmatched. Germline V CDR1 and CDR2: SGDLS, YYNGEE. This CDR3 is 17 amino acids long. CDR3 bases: TGTGCCAGCAGCGTAGCAACATGGGACAGGGGGGATCAGCCCCAGCATTTT. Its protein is CASSVATWDRGDQPQHF.

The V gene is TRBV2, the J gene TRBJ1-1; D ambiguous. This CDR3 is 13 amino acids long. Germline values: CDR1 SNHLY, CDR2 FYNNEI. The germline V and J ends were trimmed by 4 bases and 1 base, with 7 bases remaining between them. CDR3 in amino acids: CASSVAGNTEAFF. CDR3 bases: TGTGCCAGCAGTGTCGCAGGGAACACTGAAGCTTTCTTT.